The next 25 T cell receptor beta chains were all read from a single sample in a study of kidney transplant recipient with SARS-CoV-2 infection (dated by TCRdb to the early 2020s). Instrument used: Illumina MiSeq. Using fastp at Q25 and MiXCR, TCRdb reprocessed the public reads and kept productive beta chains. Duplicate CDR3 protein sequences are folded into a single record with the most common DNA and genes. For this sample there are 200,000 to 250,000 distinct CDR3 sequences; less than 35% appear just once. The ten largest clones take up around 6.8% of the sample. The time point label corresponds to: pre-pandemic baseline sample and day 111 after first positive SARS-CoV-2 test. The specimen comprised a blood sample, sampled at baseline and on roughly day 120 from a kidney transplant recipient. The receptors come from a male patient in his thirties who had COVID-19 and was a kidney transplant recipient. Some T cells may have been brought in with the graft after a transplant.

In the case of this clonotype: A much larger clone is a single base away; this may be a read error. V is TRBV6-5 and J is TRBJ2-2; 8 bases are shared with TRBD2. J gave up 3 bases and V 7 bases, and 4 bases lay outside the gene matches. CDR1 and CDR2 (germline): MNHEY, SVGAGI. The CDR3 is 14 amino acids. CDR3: CASKRAGDTGELFF. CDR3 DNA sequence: TGTGCCAGCAAGCGAGCGGGGGACACCGGGGAGCTGTTTTTT.

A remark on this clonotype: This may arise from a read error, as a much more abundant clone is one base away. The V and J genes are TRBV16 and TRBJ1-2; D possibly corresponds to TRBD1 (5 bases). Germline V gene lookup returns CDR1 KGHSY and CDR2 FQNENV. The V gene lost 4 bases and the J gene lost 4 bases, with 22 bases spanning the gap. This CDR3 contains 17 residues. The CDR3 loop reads CASSRAGVVRKTYGYTF. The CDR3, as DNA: TGTGCCAGCAGCCGGGCGGGGGTCGTTAGAAAGACCTATGGCTACACCTTC.

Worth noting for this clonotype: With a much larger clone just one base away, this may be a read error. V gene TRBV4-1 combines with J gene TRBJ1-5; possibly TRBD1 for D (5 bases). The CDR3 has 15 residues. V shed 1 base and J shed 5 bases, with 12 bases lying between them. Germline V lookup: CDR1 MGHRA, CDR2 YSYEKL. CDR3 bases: TGCGCCAGCAGCCAAGCAGGGCGCGGCTATCAGCCCCAGCATTTT. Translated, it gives CASSQAGRGYQPQHF.

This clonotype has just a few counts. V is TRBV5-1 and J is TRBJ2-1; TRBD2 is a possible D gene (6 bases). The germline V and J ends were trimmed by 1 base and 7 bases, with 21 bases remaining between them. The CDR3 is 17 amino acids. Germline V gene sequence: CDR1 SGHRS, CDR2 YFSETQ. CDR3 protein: CASSLTAGSTHENEQFF. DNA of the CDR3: TGCGCCAGCAGCTTGACCGCCGGGAGCACCCACGAGAATGAGCAGTTCTTC.

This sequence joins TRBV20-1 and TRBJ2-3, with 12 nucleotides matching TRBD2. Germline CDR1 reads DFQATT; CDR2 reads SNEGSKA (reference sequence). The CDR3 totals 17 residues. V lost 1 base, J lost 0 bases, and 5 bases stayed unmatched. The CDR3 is CSARGLAGGPSTDTQYF. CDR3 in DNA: TGCAGTGCTAGAGGTCTAGCGGGGGGGCCGAGCACAGATACGCAGTATTTT.

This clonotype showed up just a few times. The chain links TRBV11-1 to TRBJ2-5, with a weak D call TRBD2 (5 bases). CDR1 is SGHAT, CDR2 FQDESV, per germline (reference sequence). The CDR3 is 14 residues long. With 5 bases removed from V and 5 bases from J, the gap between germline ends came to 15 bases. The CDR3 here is CASSLEALGETQYF. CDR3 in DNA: TGTGCCAGCAGCCTGGAGGCCCTCGGGGAGACCCAGTACTTC. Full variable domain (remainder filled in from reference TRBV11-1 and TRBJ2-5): EAEVAQSPRYKITEKSQAVAFWCDPISGHATLYWYRQILGQGPELLVQFQDESVVDDSQLPKDRFSAERLKGVDSTLKIQPAELGDSAMYLCASSLEALGETQYFGPGTRLLVL.

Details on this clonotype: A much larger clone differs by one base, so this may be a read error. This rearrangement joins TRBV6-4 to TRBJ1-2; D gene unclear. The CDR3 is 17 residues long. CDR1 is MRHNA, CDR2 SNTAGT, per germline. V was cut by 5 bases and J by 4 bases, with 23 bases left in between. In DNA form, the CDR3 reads TGTGCCAGCAGTCTTATAGCCTCACACGGAAAGACCTATGGCTACACCTTC. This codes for CASSLIASHGKTYGYTF.

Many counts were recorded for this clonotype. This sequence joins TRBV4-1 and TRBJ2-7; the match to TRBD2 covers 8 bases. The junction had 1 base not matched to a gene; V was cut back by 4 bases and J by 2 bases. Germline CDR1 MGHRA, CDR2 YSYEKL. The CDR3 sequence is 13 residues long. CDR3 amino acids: CASSPGLAYEQYF. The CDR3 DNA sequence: TGCGCCAGCAGCCCGGGACTAGCCTACGAGCAGTACTTC.

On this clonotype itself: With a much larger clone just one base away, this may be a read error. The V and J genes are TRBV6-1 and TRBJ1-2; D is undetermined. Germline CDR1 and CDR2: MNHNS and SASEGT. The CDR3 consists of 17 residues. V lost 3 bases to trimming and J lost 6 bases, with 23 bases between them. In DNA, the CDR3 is TGTGCCAGCAGTGAGTTATGCTCTATGCGAAAGACCAATGGCTACACCTTC. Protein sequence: CASSELCSMRKTNGYTF.

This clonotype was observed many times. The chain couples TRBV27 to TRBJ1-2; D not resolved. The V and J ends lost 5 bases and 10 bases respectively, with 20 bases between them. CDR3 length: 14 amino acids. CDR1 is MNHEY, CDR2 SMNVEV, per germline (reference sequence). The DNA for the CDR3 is TGTGCCAGCAGTACCACACAAGCCCGTACTGACTACACCTTC. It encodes CASSTTQARTDYTF.

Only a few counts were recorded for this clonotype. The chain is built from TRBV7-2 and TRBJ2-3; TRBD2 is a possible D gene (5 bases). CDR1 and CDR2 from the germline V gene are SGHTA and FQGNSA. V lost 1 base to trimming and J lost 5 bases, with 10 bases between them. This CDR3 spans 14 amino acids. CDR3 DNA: TGTGCCAGCAGCTTAGTAGGGCGGGTAGATACGCAGTATTTT. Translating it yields CASSLVGRVDTQYF.

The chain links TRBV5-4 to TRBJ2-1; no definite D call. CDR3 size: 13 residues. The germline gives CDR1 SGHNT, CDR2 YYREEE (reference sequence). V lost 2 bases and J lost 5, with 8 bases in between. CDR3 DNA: TGTGCCAGCAGCTTAACAGACAACAATGAGCAGTTCTTC. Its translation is CASSLTDNNEQFF. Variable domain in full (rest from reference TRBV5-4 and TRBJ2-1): ETGVTQSPTHLIKTRGQQVTLRCSSQSGHNTVSWYQQALGQGPQFIFQYYREEENGRGNFPPRFSGLQFPNYSSELNVNALELDDSALYLCASSLTDNNEQFFGPGTRLTVL.

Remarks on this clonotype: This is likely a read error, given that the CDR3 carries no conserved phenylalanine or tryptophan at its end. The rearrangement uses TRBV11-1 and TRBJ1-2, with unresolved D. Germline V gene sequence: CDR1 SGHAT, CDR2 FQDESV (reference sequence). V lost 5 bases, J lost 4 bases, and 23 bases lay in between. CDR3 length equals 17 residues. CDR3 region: CASSGRDKAGKTYGYTL. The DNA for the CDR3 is TGTGCCAGCAGCGGACGGGATAAGGCTGGAAAGACCTATGGCTACACCCTC.

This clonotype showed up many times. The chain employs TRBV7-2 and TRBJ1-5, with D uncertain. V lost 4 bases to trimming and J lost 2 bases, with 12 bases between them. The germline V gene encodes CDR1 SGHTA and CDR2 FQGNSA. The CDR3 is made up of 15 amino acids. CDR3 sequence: CASSSMGGGNQPQHF. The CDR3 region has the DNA TGTGCCAGCAGCTCGATGGGAGGTGGCAATCAGCCCCAGCATTTT.

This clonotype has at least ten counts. The CDR3 here is CASSELSADSGNTIYF. The DNA of the CDR3 is TGCGCCAGCAGTGAGTTATCGGCTGACTCTGGAAACACCATATATTTT. The rearrangement uses TRBV10-2 and TRBJ1-3; no clear D. The germline V gene has CDR1 WSHSY and CDR2 SAAADI. Between the trimmed V and J ends, which lost 1 base and 0 bases, there was a span of 10 bases. This CDR3 comprises 16 residues.

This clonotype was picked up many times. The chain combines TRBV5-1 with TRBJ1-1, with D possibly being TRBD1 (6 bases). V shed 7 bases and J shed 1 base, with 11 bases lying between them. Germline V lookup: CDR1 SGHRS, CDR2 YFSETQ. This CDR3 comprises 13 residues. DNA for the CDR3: TGCGCCAGCCTAGGACAGCCGAACACTGAAGCTTTCTTT. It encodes CASLGQPNTEAFF.

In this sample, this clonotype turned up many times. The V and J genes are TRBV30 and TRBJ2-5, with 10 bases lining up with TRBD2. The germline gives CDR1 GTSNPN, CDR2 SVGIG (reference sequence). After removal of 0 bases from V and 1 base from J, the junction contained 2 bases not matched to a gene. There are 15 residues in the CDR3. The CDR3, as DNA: TGTGCCTGGAGTGTACTAGCGGGAACCCAAGAGACCCAGTACTTC. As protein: CAWSVLAGTQETQYF.

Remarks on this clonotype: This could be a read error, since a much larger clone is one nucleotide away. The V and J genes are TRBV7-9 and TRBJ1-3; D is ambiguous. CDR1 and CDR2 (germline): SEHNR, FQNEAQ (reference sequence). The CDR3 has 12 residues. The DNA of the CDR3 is TGTGCCGGCAGCTTAACCTCAAACACCATATATTTT. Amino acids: CAGSLTSNTIYF.

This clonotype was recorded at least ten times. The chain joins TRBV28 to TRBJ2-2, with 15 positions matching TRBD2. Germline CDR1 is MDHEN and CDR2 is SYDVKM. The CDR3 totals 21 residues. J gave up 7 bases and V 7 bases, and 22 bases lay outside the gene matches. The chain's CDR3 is CASTLNAGLAGGSQFHGELFF. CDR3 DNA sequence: TGTGCCAGCACCCTCAACGCGGGACTAGCGGGAGGTTCACAGTTTCACGGGGAGCTGTTTTTT.

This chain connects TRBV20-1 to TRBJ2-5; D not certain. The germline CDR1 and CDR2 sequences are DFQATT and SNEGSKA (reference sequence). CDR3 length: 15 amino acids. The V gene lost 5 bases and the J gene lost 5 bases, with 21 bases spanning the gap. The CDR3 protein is CSASPIRPIGETQYF. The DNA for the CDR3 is TGCAGTGCTTCCCCCATTCGGCCAATAGGGGAGACCCAGTACTTC.

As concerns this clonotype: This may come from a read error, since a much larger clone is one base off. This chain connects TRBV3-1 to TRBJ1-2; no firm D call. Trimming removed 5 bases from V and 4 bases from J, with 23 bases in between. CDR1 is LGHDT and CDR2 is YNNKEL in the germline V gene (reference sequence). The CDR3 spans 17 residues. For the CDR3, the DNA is TGTGCCAGCAGCATACTTCTCACCCTTCGAAAGACCTATGGCTACACCTTC. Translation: CASSILLTLRKTYGYTF.

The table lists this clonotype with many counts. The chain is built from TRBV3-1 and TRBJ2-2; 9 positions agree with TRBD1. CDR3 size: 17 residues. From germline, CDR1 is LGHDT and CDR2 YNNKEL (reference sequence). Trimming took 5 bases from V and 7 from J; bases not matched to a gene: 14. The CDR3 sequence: CASSAFRDRATNGELFF. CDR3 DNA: TGTGCCAGCAGCGCCTTCCGGGACAGGGCAACCAACGGGGAGCTGTTTTTT.

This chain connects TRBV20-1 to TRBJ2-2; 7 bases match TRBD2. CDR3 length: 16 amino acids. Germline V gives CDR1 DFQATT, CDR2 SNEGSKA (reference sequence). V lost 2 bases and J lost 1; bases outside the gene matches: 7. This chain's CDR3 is CSARYGGSRNTGELFF. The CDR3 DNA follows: TGCAGTGCTAGATATGGCGGGAGTCGGAACACCGGGGAGCTGTTTTTT.

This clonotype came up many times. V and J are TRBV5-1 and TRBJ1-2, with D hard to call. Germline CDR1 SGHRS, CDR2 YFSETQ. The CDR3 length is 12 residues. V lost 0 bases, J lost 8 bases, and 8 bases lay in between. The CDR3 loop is CASSLEEAGYTF. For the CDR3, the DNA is TGCGCCAGCAGCTTGGAGGAGGCCGGCTACACCTTC.

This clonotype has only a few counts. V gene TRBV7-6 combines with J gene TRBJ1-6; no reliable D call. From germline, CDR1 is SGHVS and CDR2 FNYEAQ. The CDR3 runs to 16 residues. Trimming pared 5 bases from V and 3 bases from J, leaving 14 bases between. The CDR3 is CASSPTPQSYNSPLHF. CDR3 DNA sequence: TGTGCCAGCAGCCCAACCCCACAGAGCTATAATTCACCCCTCCACTTT.